Presented here are 11 T cell receptor beta chains from one specimen sequenced in a study of T cell repertoires in cytomegalovirus infection. TCRdb re-called the reads with MiXCR, one entry per CDR3 protein. The sample carries some 220,000 distinct CDR3 sequences, roughly 12% recorded once. The sample taken for sequencing was PBMCs. Receptors originate from a human donor in good health (CMV status not recorded). Some clones in this sample may be carry-over from other donors' samples.

This clonotype was counted a few times. The CDR3 region is CASSQPGGGTYEQYF. DNA for the CDR3: TGTGCCAGCAGCCAGCCTGGGGGCGGGACGTACGAGCAGTACTTC. The rearrangement links TRBV5-5 to TRBJ2-7; D may be TRBD1 or TRBD2 (6 bases each). Germline-derived CDR1 and CDR2 are SGHKS and YYEKEE (reference sequence). V shed 4 bases and J shed 4 bases, with 18 bases lying between them. There are 15 residues in the CDR3.

This clonotype was seen repeatedly, ten times or more. This chain uses TRBV6-2 or TRBV6-3 with TRBJ1-1, with 7 bases identical to TRBD1. The CDR3 is 15 amino acids. The V segment lost 6 bases and the J segment 6 bases; nucleotides outside the gene matches: 13. Germline V gene lookup returns CDR1 MNHEY and CDR2 SVGEGT. The CDR3 sequence is CASSRPPQGIAEAFF. The CDR3 bases are TGTGCCAGCAGCCGACCCCCACAGGGGATCGCTGAAGCTTTCTTT.

J is TRBJ1-1 and V is TRBV29-1; a possible D gene is TRBD1 (5 bases). The CDR3 has 13 residues. Germline V gene lookup returns CDR1 SQVTM and CDR2 ANQGSEA. Trimming shortened V by 8 bases and J by 2 bases, and 15 bases separated the two germline ends. CDR3 bases: TGCAGCCTGACGGCAGGGCTTAACACTGAAGCTTTCTTT. This codes for CSLTAGLNTEAFF.

In this sample, this clonotype turned up a few times. This chain uses TRBV6-1 with TRBJ2-7; D gene ambiguous. From germline, CDR1 is MNHNS and CDR2 SASEGT. The germline V and J ends were trimmed by 6 bases and 3 bases, with 9 bases remaining between them. The CDR3 has 12 residues. CDR3 amino acids: CASSDSVYEQYF. The CDR3 nucleotides read TGTGCCAGCAGCGATTCGGTCTACGAGCAGTACTTC.

The rearrangement joins TRBV5-5 to TRBJ1-2, with D maybe TRBD1 (6 bases). The CDR3 has 14 amino acids. Trimming shortened V by 4 bases and J by 3 bases, and 13 bases separated the two germline ends. Germline V CDR1 and CDR2: SGHKS, YYEKEE (reference sequence). For the CDR3, the DNA is TGTGCCAGCAGCCTCGGGGGGACACACTATGGCTACACCTTC. It translates to CASSLGGTHYGYTF.

There are many counts of this clonotype. V gene TRBV7-2 combines with J gene TRBJ2-3; no clear D. V lost 1 base to trimming and J lost 6 bases, with 8 bases between them. Looked up from germline, CDR1 is SGHTA and CDR2 is FQGNSA. This CDR3 has 13 residues. The CDR3 loop is CASSLVSLDTQYF. The DNA of the CDR3 is TGTGCCAGCAGCTTAGTCTCTTTGGATACGCAGTATTTT.

A few counts support this clonotype. The chain couples TRBV28 to TRBJ1-1; no definite D call. Trimming cost V 3 bases and J 2 bases, with 7 bases left between them. CDR1 is MDHEN, CDR2 SYDVKM, per germline. The CDR3 has 13 amino acids. CDR3 protein: CASSLPFNTEAFF. The CDR3 nucleotides are TGTGCCAGCAGTTTGCCTTTTAACACTGAAGCTTTCTTT. Full variable domain (remainder filled in from reference TRBV28 and TRBJ1-1): DVKVTQSSRYLVKRTGEKVFLECVQDMDHENMFWYRQDPGLGLRLIYFSYDVKMKEKGDIPEGYSVSREKKERFSLILESASTNQTSMYLCASSLPFNTEAFFGQGTRLTVV.

This chain uses TRBV20-1 with TRBJ2-1; TRBD2 agrees at 12 bases. V dropped 3 bases and J dropped 7; count of bases not matched to a gene: 13. The germline CDR1 and CDR2 sequences are DFQATT and SNEGSKA (reference sequence). The CDR3 extends over 17 amino acids. In DNA, the CDR3 is TGCAGTGCTAGCTATGGGGGGCTAGCGGGAGGGCCGAATGAGCAGTTCTTC. Its protein is CSASYGGLAGGPNEQFF.

There are many counts of this clonotype. J is TRBJ2-5 and V is TRBV28, with 10 nucleotides matching TRBD2. The CDR3 length is 14 residues. Germline CDR1 and CDR2: MDHEN and SYDVKM. With 6 bases clipped from V and 6 bases from J, the junction kept 7 bases outside the gene matches. The CDR3 sequence: CASRPSGSLKTQYF. DNA for the CDR3: TGTGCCAGCAGACCTAGCGGGAGTTTGAAGACCCAGTACTTC.

This clonotype has at least ten counts. For the CDR3, the DNA is TGTGCCAGCAGTTACGGGCTCAGCTTGACTGAAGCTTTCTTT. Translated, it gives CASSYGLSLTEAFF. The rearrangement uses TRBV6-2 or TRBV6-3 and TRBJ1-1; no clear D gene. The CDR3 extends over 14 amino acids. Germline V gene data show CDR1 as MNHEY and CDR2 as SVGEGT. Trimming left V 2 bases short and J 5 bases short, with 12 bases between.

This clonotype came up many times. The chain carries TRBV5-1 and TRBJ1-2; no definite D call. Per the germline V gene, CDR1 is SGHRS and CDR2 is YFSETQ. The CDR3 runs to 14 residues. The ends were cut back, 0 bases at V and 3 bases at J, with 9 bases in the middle. CDR3: CASSLGRTDYGYTF. The CDR3, as DNA: TGCGCCAGCAGCTTGGGAAGGACGGACTATGGCTACACCTTC.